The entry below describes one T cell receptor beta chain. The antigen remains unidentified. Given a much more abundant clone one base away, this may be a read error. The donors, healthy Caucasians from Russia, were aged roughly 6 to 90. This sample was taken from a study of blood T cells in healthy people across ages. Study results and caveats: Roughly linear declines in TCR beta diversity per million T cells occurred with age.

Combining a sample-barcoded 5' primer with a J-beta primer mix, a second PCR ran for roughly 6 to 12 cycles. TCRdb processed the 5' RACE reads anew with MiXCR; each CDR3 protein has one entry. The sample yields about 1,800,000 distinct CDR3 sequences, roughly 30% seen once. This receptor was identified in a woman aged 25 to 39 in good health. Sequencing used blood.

In nucleotides, the CDR3 is TGTGCCAGCAGGGAGGGGACAGCCGCCTACGAGCAGTACTTC. Amino acids: CASREGTAAYEQYF. The rearrangement uses TRBV28 and TRBJ2-4, with D possibly matching TRBD1 (7 bases). Gene TRBJ2-7 matches the end of the DNA better, so the J call may be wrong. This CDR3 has 14 residues. Germline V gene sequence: CDR1 MDHEN, CDR2 SYDVKM.